The rows below give T cell receptor beta chains drawn from one sample of a study of blood T cells in healthy people across ages. TCRdb reprocessed the 5' RACE reads via MiXCR and lists one record per CDR3 protein. The table includes fewer than 600,000 distinct CDR3 sequences, roughly a quarter detected once. These data were also filed under a second study, of T cells of mothers and their children.

Sequencing was performed on blood. The receptors derive from a boy between 2 and 10 years old in good health. The CDR3 runs from the conserved cysteine through the conserved F or W. D genes are given only for firm matches. Expanded clones are given a class, and other clones once, few, many or no size at all.

clone size | J gene | V gene | CDR3 length | D gene | CDR3 DNA | CDR3 protein
few | TRBJ2-3 | TRBV20-1 | 14 | TRBD2 | TGCAGTGCTCCCGCGGGGGGGGTCACAGATACGCAGTATTTT | CSAPAGGVTDTQYF
few | TRBJ1-2 | TRBV30 | 14 | TRBD1 | TGTGCCTGGAACCGGGACAGGCTCTGGTATGGCTACACCTTC | CAWNRDRLWYGYTF
once | TRBJ1-4 | TRBV7-9 | 18 | TRBD1 | TGTGCCAGCAGCCAGGGACAGGGTATTGCTCCGTCTAAGGAAAAACTGTTCTTT | CASSQGQGIAPSKEKLFF
NA | TRBJ2-1 | TRBV7-6 | 15 | TRBD2 | TGTGCCAGCAACAAACTAGCGGGGGGGGCCAATGAGCAGTTCTTC | CASNKLAGGANEQFF
NA | TRBJ1-5 | TRBV12-3/TRBV12-4 | 15 | NA | TGTGCCAGCAGTCGGGAGAGGCTCTTCAATCAGCCCCAGCATTTT | CASSRERLFNQPQHF
NA | TRBJ1-2 | TRBV20-1 | 14 | TRBD1 | TGCAGTGCTAGAGCCCCCGCAGGGGGCGAAGGCTACACCTTC | CSARAPAGGEGYTF
NA | TRBJ2-1 | TRBV13 | 15 | TRBD2 | TGTGCCAGCAGCGCCACTAGCGGGCTATACAATGAGCAGTTCTTC | CASSATSGLYNEQFF
NA | TRBJ1-3 | TRBV5-5 | 14 | TRBD1 | TGTGCCAGCAGCTTCCGACAGGGGGTAAACACCATATATTTT | CASSFRQGVNTIYF
many | TRBJ2-1 | TRBV6-2/TRBV6-3 | 13 | TRBD2 | TGTGCCAGCGGGCTAGCGGCCTTGTATGAGCAGTTCTTC | CASGLAALYEQFF
NA | TRBJ1-3 | TRBV20-1 | 15 | TRBD1 | TGCAGTGCTAGACCGGGACAGGGAACTGGAAACACCATATATTTT | CSARPGQGTGNTIYF
NA | TRBJ2-5 | TRBV20-1 | 15 | TRBD2 | TGCAGTGTTCCTCGGGGGAGCGGGAGTAAGGAGACCCAGTACTTC | CSVPRGSGSKETQYF
NA | TRBJ1-6 | TRBV24-1 | 17 | TRBD1 | TGTGCCACCAGTGAGAGACTAAGGACAGGGGGTAATTCACCCCTCCACTTT | CATSERLRTGGNSPLHF
few | TRBJ2-4 | TRBV7-9 | 15 | TRBD1 | TGTGCCAGCAGCCAAAGTCGACAGGGTTTTAACATTCAGTACTTC | CASSQSRQGFNIQYF
NA | TRBJ2-4 | TRBV25-1 | 15 | NA | TGTGCCAGCAGTGAAGTAAGGGGGGCCAAAAACATTCAGTACTTC | CASSEVRGAKNIQYF
many | TRBJ1-3 | TRBV2 | 12 | NA | TGTGCCAGGAAAGCTTCTGGAAACACCATATATTTT | CARKASGNTIYF
NA | TRBJ2-5 | TRBV20-1 | 11 | NA | TGCAGTGCTAGTTATGAAGAGACCCAGTACTTC | CSASYEETQYF
NA | TRBJ1-1 | TRBV29-1 | 14 | NA | TGCAGCGTTGTAATTCCCCAGACGAACACTGAAGCTTTCTTT | CSVVIPQTNTEAFF
NA | TRBJ2-1 | TRBV7-9 | 13 | NA | TGTGCCAGCAGCTTAGGGGGGTCCAATGAGCAGTTCTTC | CASSLGGSNEQFF
NA | TRBJ2-5 | TRBV12-3/TRBV12-4 | 17 | NA | TGTGCCAGCAGCCCCATCACCCTGGGACACGGAGGAGAGACCCAGTACTTC | CASSPITLGHGGETQYF
many | TRBJ2-5 | TRBV9 | 12 | NA | TGTGCCAGCAGCGTAGACGGGGAGACCCAGTACTTC | CASSVDGETQYF
few | TRBJ2-2 | TRBV24-1 | 13 | NA | TGTGCCACCAGTGATTGGGCATCTGGGGAGCTGTTTTTT | CATSDWASGELFF
many | TRBJ2-7 | TRBV10-3 | 15 | TRBD1 | TGTGCCATCAGTGAGTCCCGGGACAGGGGACACGAGCAGTACTTC | CAISESRDRGHEQYF
few | TRBJ2-3 | TRBV14 | 16 | NA | TGTGCCAGCAGCCAAGACACGGGACGGGGAACAGAGACCCAGTACTTT | CASSQDTGRGTETQYF
NA | TRBJ2-2 | TRBV4-2 | 14 | TRBD2 | TGTGCCAGCCACCCGGGGGGGGCGTTCGGGGAGCTGTTTTTT | CASHPGGAFGELFF
NA | TRBJ1-4 | TRBV12-3/TRBV12-4 | 16 | NA | TGTGCCAGCAGTTTAAGCAAGGCACTACGGCGCGAAAAACTGTTTTTT | CASSLSKALRREKLFF
NA | TRBJ2-1 | TRBV7-8 | 15 | NA | TGTGCCAGCAGTCCCATGGGGGCGGTGTACAATGAGCAGTTCTTC | CASSPMGAVYNEQFF
NA | TRBJ2-1 | TRBV2 | 15 | NA | TGTGCCAGTAGCAGGGGCGGGCAGACATACAATGAGCAGTTCTTC | CASSRGGQTYNEQFF
NA | TRBJ1-5 | TRBV7-9 | 14 | TRBD1 | TGTGCCAGCAGCTCCGGACAGGGAGAACAGCCCCAGCATTTT | CASSSGQGEQPQHF
NA | TRBJ2-5 | TRBV7-2 | 15 | NA | TGTGCCAGCAGCTTACAAAGTAGCCCCCAAGAGACCCAGTACTTC | CASSLQSSPQETQYF
NA | TRBJ2-5 | TRBV2 | 13 | NA | TGTGCCAGCAGTGATGATAGCCGAGAGACCCAGTACTTC | CASSDDSRETQYF
NA | TRBJ2-5 | TRBV7-3 | 19 | TRBD2 | TGTGCCAGCAGCTCGAGGACTAGCGGGGGGCAAGCACTACGGGAGACCCAGTACTTC | CASSSRTSGGQALRETQYF
NA | TRBJ2-6 | TRBV6-5 | 15 | NA | TGTGCCAGCAGTCGACTGACCTCTGGGGCCAACGTCCTGACTTTC | CASSRLTSGANVLTF
NA | TRBJ1-6 | TRBV18 | 16 | TRBD1 | TGTGCCAGCTCACCAGCCTTGGGGACAGTTAATTCACCCCTCCACTTT | CASSPALGTVNSPLHF
few | TRBJ2-3 | TRBV12-3/TRBV12-4 | 19 | TRBD2 | TGTGCCAGCAGTTATGGCAGGGGACTAGCGGGGGGGCCTAAGGATACGCAGTATTTT | CASSYGRGLAGGPKDTQYF
NA | TRBJ2-4 | TRBV10-2 | 15 | NA | TGCGCCAGCAAGGCTGGAGATATAGCCAAAAACATTCAGTACTTC | CASKAGDIAKNIQYF
NA | TRBJ2-1 | TRBV6-2/TRBV6-3 | 16 | NA | TGTGCCAGCAACTCCCGGAAGGTTTCCTACTACAATGAGCAGTTCTTC | CASNSRKVSYYNEQFF
many | TRBJ2-1 | TRBV7-2 | 15 | TRBD2 | TGTGCCAGCAGCCGGACTAGCGGGAGACTCAATGAGCAGTTCTTC | CASSRTSGRLNEQFF
once | TRBJ2-1 | TRBV13 | 13 | NA | TGTGCCAGCAGCTTAGTGAGGGACAATGAGCAGTTCTTC | CASSLVRDNEQFF
NA | TRBJ1-1 | TRBV11-2 | 13 | NA | TGTGCCGGCAGGCGAGAACTGAACACTGAAGCTTTCTTT | CAGRRELNTEAFF
NA | TRBJ2-7 | TRBV4-3 | 14 | TRBD1 | TGCGCCAGCACCCTAAATGTAGGGGGCTTCGAGCAGTACTTC | CASTLNVGGFEQYF
few | TRBJ2-7 | TRBV20-1 | 17 | NA | TGCAGTGCTACCAAGAGTATCGGCGGCCCCAGCTCCTACGAGCAGTACTTC | CSATKSIGGPSSYEQYF
few | TRBJ2-5 | TRBV10-3 | 14 | TRBD2 | TGTGCCATCAGTGACGGGGGGGAACGCGAGACCCAGTACTTC | CAISDGGERETQYF
few | TRBJ2-1 | TRBV28 | 13 | NA | TGTGCCAGCAGTTTATCGGGAGACAATGAGCAGTTCTTC | CASSLSGDNEQFF
few | TRBJ1-2 | TRBV2 | 15 | NA | TGTGCCAGCAGAGATCGGGACGCTCCTAACTATGGCTACACCTTC | CASRDRDAPNYGYTF
many | TRBJ2-4 | TRBV7-3 | 16 | NA | TGTGCCAGCAGCTTAACGGGGGACACGGCCAAAAACATTCAGTACTTC | CASSLTGDTAKNIQYF